This entry describes one T cell receptor beta chain. In this sample, this clone turned up once. Its cognate antigen has yet to be identified. The sample holds no much larger clone one base away, and base qualities are not on file. These data belong to a study of shared clonotypes between healthy human individuals (dated by TCRdb to about 2020). Regarding the complete study: A couple of women and a few men aged 18 to 49 years were included in the cohort. For each donor, CD4 naive and CD4 memory were each given three plates, CD8 naive was given two plates, and CD8 memory was given one plate. Blood TCR repertoires of a handful of healthy adults were deeply sequenced to estimate repertoire size and the extent of clonotype sharing between individuals. To increase sequencing depth and limit assay-specific biases, different laboratories used diverse techniques to prepare libraries and sequence TCR repertoires. Leukapheresis yielded between about 0.9 and 8.9 billion PBMCs per donor.

Overall results and qualifications from the work: Even with the large sequencing depth, rarefaction of the sorted-subset datasets indicated that sequencing was incomplete. The small number of donors limited the genetic and exposure-history diversity represented. When four donors were compared, the shared fraction of clonotypes was around 5% for naive CD4, 3.5% to 4% for naive CD8, about 2.4% for memory CD4, and around 0.4% for memory CD8. Based on pairwise subsampling, the degree of clonotype sharing among donors was expected to be affected by sequencing depth. Clonotypes shared by all four sorted-subset donors showed higher generation probabilities than non-shared clonotypes. Only blood was sampled, and tissue TCR repertoires likely differ from those in blood. Naive subsets generally had larger estimated clonotype richness than memory subsets.

Reading the germline V gene gives CDR1 SGHAT and CDR2 FQNNGV. V is trimmed back by 4 bases and J by 2 bases, and the junction contains 6 bases that no gene match accounts for. The CDR3 sequence holds 16 residues, the cysteine and phenylalanine included. Of the read, only the CDR3 DNA is kept; its 48 bases are in frame from base 1. TCR CDR3 regions were amplified from genomic DNA by multiplex PCR using the deep immunoSEQ assay. Extracted genomic DNA from each cell subset was distributed evenly across all wells of several immunoSEQ 96-well plates, and each plate was treated as a replicate. For sorted subsets, each replicate PCR was loaded with about 0.2 ug genomic DNA, equivalent to some 27,000 T cell genomes. Purified libraries were measured with a Qubit 3.0 fluorometer, size-checked on a Bioanalyzer 2100, and measured again with the KAPA Library Quantification kit. Each immunoSEQ 96-well plate was sequenced on its own single-read 150-cycle Illumina NextSeq 550 flow cell. The authors' analysis ran thus. Because only junctional sequences without quality scores were contained in the immunoSEQ output, filtering matching that applied to full-length reads could not be performed. To assign V/J genes and CDR3, sequences were annotated against IMGT germline references using PyIR, a Python wrapper for IgBLAST v1.9. Reads were filtered out if the reads had weak V/J assignments (E-value above 1e-6), no CDR3, stop codons, out-of-frame junctions, or ambiguous translated residues. A V3J clonotype was defined by an identical inferred V gene, J gene, and CDR3 amino acid sequence. The percentage overlap between two repertoires was calculated by dividing the number of shared unique clonotypes by the size of the smaller repertoire. Richness of each repertoire was evaluated using RTK rarefaction, the Chao1 estimator, and Recon v2.1 estimates of unobserved clonotypes. For all TCRbeta clonotypes obtained by the gDNA method from a few donors, generation probabilities were computed with OLGA. Not all clones reach the TCRdb copy of this immuneACCESS table, which keeps in-frame sequences only. Checked studies attribute under half of the gap to unresolved V genes and leave the rest unexplained. Clone size and V and J calls were adopted from that table, with D and trimming inferred from the DNA. This sample holds about 1.4 million clones; 95% to 97% were observed only once. Roughly 1.2% of the sample belongs to the ten largest clones.

The donors were healthy, HIV-negative adults with no recently reported acute infections or vaccinations. Only Caucasian adults living in Nashville, Tennessee, USA were represented among the donors. CD4+ T cells were enriched by magnetic negative selection; naive cells were then positively selected on CD45RA, and the negative fraction formed the memory subset. Blood was collected by leukapheresis, and PBMCs were isolated by Ficoll-Histopaque density gradient centrifugation and then cryopreserved in liquid nitrogen vapor phase. Analytical flow cytometry was used to check the purity and quantity of every magnetically sorted T cell population. Genomic DNA was isolated from each sorted fraction and quantified by UV absorbance on a Nanodrop 2000c.

This TCR was sampled from a man under 40 in good health. Sequencing was performed on naive CD4+ T cells sorted from blood. The meaning of the sample's cell subset or site label: CD45RA+ positively selected. The chain employs TRBV11-2 and TRBJ1-4, and TRBD1 aligns with 8 junction nucleotides. The bases read TGTGCCAGCAGCTCCCGGAGACAGGGGACTAATGAAAAACTGTTTTTT. Its product reads: CASSSRRQGTNEKLFF.